This T cell receptor (beta chain) was recorded in a study of blood T cell repertoires in COVID-19. Study-level information: The analysed material was cDNA or gDNA that came from T cells, B-cell-depleted T cells, or PBMCs.

Per germline, CDR1 MNHEY and CDR2 SVGAGI. This CDR3 has 14 residues. Trimming stripped 7 bases from V and 0 bases from J, with 13 bases between. The assay was immunoSEQ multiplex PCR, and TCRdb's table has in-frame clones only and misses some. The sample holds over 85,000 clones, around 89% seen once. This TCR was recovered from a woman aged 50 to 60 with acute or convalescent COVID-19. The chain joins TRBV6-5 to TRBJ2-7; D might be TRBD1 (6 bases). The sample was peripheral blood. CDR3 amino acids: CASTRGQGSYEQYF. CDR3 nucleotides: TGTGCCAGCACCCGGGGACAAGGCTCCTACGAGCAGTACTTC.